This T cell receptor beta chain is from a study of CD8 T cells in ankylosing spondylitis. Study conclusions and caveats: The authors reported significant enrichment of disease-linked clones in matched ankylosing spondylitis synovial fluid. A TCR beta motif of roughly 8 highly homologous variants appeared characteristic of ankylosing spondylitis blood. Disease-associated clonotypes exhibited CD8+ identity and were relatively infrequent in peripheral blood. Certain motif variants had earlier appeared in reactive arthritis synovial fluid and blood.

TCRdb ran MiXCR on the 5' RACE reads and lists one entry per CDR3 protein. The sample consists of 220,000 or so distinct CDR3 sequences, about 18% of them appearing once. Regarding this clonotype: Its cognate antigen is unknown.

J gave up 5 bases and V 0 bases, and 10 bases lay outside the gene matches. Per germline, CDR1 MGHRA and CDR2 YSYEKL. This CDR3 is built from 16 residues. V and J are TRBV4-1 and TRBJ2-7; 7 bases line up with TRBD2. The clonotype originates from a male donor with ankylosing spondylitis. Sequencing was performed on blood, either unsorted or a sorted T cell fraction (not recorded which). The CDR3 sequence: CASSQDLGGMFNEQYF. In nucleotides, the CDR3 is TGCGCCAGCAGCCAAGATCTGGGGGGGATGTTCAACGAGCAGTACTTC.